Following are 21 T cell receptor beta chains from one sample sequenced in a study of blood T cell repertoires in COVID-19. Generated by immunoSEQ multiplex PCR, the TCRdb table keeps only in-frame clones and is missing some. The sample yields about 210,000 clones, around 87% seen once. What was sequenced was PBMCs or T cells enriched from blood (not recorded which). The source of these receptors is a man aged 25-45 years in a cohort exposed to, infected with or recovered from COVID-19 (not recorded which).

This clone was counted once. The chain couples TRBV6-5 to TRBJ2-1, with D tentatively TRBD2 (6 bases). V was shortened by 5 bases and J by 0 bases, with 11 bases between the two germline ends. The CDR3 is 15 residues long. Germline V gene sequence: CDR1 MNHEY, CDR2 SVGAGI. CDR3 residues: CASSRTSTSYNEQFF. The CDR3 nucleotides read TGTGCCAGCAGTCGTACTAGCACCTCCTACAATGAGCAGTTCTTC.

The chain joins TRBV28 to TRBJ2-7; a possible D gene is TRBD2 (6 bases). Germline V gene data show CDR1 as MDHEN and CDR2 as SYDVKM. Trimming took 6 bases from V and 3 from J, leaving 15 bases between them. The CDR3 spans 14 residues. Written as DNA, the CDR3 is TGTGCCAGCAGCCCAAGGGACTTCCTCTACGAGCAGTACTTC. Protein product: CASSPRDFLYEQYF.

The chain employs TRBV10-1 and TRBJ2-3, with D perhaps matching TRBD2 (5 bases). Germline CDR1 and CDR2: WNHNN and SYGVQD (reference sequence). Trimming cost V 6 bases and J 5 bases, with 9 bases left between them. This CDR3 is 12 amino acids long. For the CDR3, the DNA is TGCGCCAGCAGGGACTCTAGAGATACGCAGTATTTT. This encodes CASRDSRDTQYF.

This chain connects TRBV19 to TRBJ2-1; D is possibly TRBD2 (6 bases). Trimming shortened V by 2 bases and J by 6 bases, and 11 bases separated the two germline ends. CDR1 is LNHDA and CDR2 is SQIVND in the germline V gene (reference sequence). The CDR3 covers 14 residues. In DNA form, the CDR3 reads TGTGCCAGTAGTATATCCCTGACTAGCAATGAGCAGTTCTTC. Amino acids: CASSISLTSNEQFF.

This chain links TRBV7-2 with TRBJ2-3; 11 bases are shared with TRBD2. Germline V gives CDR1 SGHTA, CDR2 FQGNSA. Trimming removed 5 bases from V and 4 bases from J; junction bases left unmatched: 14. The CDR3 is 18 residues long. DNA for the CDR3: TGTGCCAGCAGCCGGGGACTAGCGGTCATCTTAGGGGCAGATACGCAGTATTTT. Its translation is CASSRGLAVILGADTQYF.

This chain connects TRBV28 to TRBJ2-7; D possibly corresponds to TRBD1 (7 bases). This CDR3 region has 18 residues. Trimming took 2 bases from V and 4 from J, leaving 24 bases between them. CDR1 and CDR2 from the germline V gene are MDHEN and SYDVKM. In nucleotides, the CDR3 is TGTGCCAGCAGTTTAAGAGTCGTCTTCAGGGGGACTCGTTACGAGCAGTACTTC. It specifies CASSLRVVFRGTRYEQYF.

This clone was found once. The same CDR3 is also encoded by other DNA sequences in this sample. This chain uses TRBV27 with TRBJ2-7; no firm D call. This CDR3 contains 15 residues. The V end was cut by 0 bases, the J end by 0 bases, with 9 bases between. Germline CDR1 is MNHEY and CDR2 is SMNVEV (reference sequence). The CDR3 region is CASSLSGGFSYEQYF. CDR3 nucleotide sequence: TGTGCCAGCAGTTTATCAGGCGGATTCTCCTACGAGCAGTACTTC.

The V and J genes are TRBV19 and TRBJ2-3; 11 bases are a match to TRBD2. From germline, CDR1 is LNHDA and CDR2 SQIVND (reference sequence). The CDR3 has 15 residues. J gave up 8 bases and V 2 bases, and 6 bases lay outside the gene matches. CDR3 protein: CASSILAGGQGTQYF. CDR3 nucleotide sequence: TGTGCCAGTAGTATACTAGCGGGAGGTCAGGGTACGCAGTATTTT.

The rearrangement links TRBV18 to TRBJ2-2; a weak D match, TRBD1 (5 bases). The V gene lost 6 bases and the J gene lost 3 bases, with 14 bases spanning the gap. This CDR3 region has 15 residues. CDR1 is KGHSH and CDR2 is LQKENI in the germline V gene. The CDR3 sequence: CASSILQEYTGELFF. The CDR3 bases are TGTGCCAGCTCGATCTTACAGGAATACACCGGGGAGCTGTTTTTT. The entire variable domain, with the rest obtained from reference TRBV18 and TRBJ2-2, is as follows: NAGVMQNPRHLVRRRGQEARLRCSPMKGHSHVYWYRQLPEEGLKFMVYLQKENIIDESGMPKERFSAEFPKEGPSILRIQQVVRGDSAAYFCASSILQEYTGELFFGEGSRLTVL.

This clone was seen a few times. V usage is TRBV5-1 and J usage is TRBJ2-2, with 13 bases aligning to TRBD2. Per the germline V gene, CDR1 is SGHRS and CDR2 is YFSETQ. This CDR3 is 16 amino acids long. After removal of 3 bases from V and 4 bases from J, the junction contained 3 bases not matched to a gene. The CDR3 nucleotides read TGCGCCAGCAGCTCCGGACTAGCGGGAGTCACCGGGGAGCTGTTTTTT. The encoded protein is CASSSGLAGVTGELFF.

The chain links TRBV7-9 to TRBJ2-1; 7 nucleotides align to TRBD2. Germline V gene sequence: CDR1 SEHNR, CDR2 FQNEAQ (reference sequence). The length of the CDR3 is 16 residues. The V gene end was trimmed by 6 bases and the J gene end by 0 bases; junction bases not matched to a gene: 8. CDR3 sequence reads: CASRRGGARSYNEQFF. The CDR3 nucleotides read TGTGCCAGCAGGCGGGGAGGGGCCCGCTCCTACAATGAGCAGTTCTTC.

The chain links TRBV4-1 to TRBJ2-1, with 11 bases fitting TRBD2. The germline V gene has CDR1 MGHRA and CDR2 YSYEKL. The CDR3 runs to 15 residues. Trimming cost V 5 bases and J 5 bases; bases outside gene matches: 5. CDR3 sequence reads: CASSFTSGSHNEQFF. In DNA form, the CDR3 reads TGCGCCAGCAGCTTCACTAGCGGGAGCCACAATGAGCAGTTCTTC.

This clone was observed a handful of times. This chain links TRBV5-4 with TRBJ2-2; 9 bases agree with TRBD2. CDR1 and CDR2 from the germline V gene are SGHNT and YYREEE (reference sequence). The V and J ends lost 5 bases and 0 bases, in that order; junction bases with no gene match: 8. This CDR3 is built from 17 residues. The CDR3 DNA follows: TGTGCCAGCAGGCATACTAGCGGGCGTCCGAACACCGGGGAGCTGTTTTTT. Protein: CASRHTSGRPNTGELFF.

Turning to this clone: Other DNA sequences in the sample encode the same CDR3. The V call is TRBV9, the J call TRBJ2-1, with D maybe TRBD2 (7 bases). The V end was cut by 0 bases, the J end by 2 bases, with 9 bases between. In germline, CDR1 is SGDLS, CDR2 YYNGEE. CDR3 size: 15 residues. CDR3 sequence: CASSVGGGAYNEQFF. In DNA form, the CDR3 reads TGTGCCAGCAGCGTAGGAGGGGGGGCCTACAATGAGCAGTTCTTC.

The CDR3 DNA reads as TGTGCCAGCAGTTCCTCCGCCCGAGCAACTAATGAAAAACTGTTTTTT. This encodes CASSSSARATNEKLFF. The chain is built from TRBV28 and TRBJ1-4; D remains unclear. CDR1 is MDHEN and CDR2 is SYDVKM in the germline V gene. The V and J ends lost 4 bases and 0 bases respectively, with 12 bases between them. The CDR3 covers 16 residues.

This clone has only a few counts. The chain has TRBV3-1 (or the pseudogene TRBV3-2) and TRBJ1-5, with D maybe TRBD1 (5 bases). V lost 0 bases and J lost 9, with 18 bases in between. Germline-derived CDR1 and CDR2 are LGHDT and YNNKEL (reference sequence). This CDR3 is 16 amino acids long. The CDR3 sequence: CASSQEGDSPSGPQHF. CDR3 coding DNA: TGTGCCAGCAGCCAAGAAGGCGACAGCCCGAGTGGGCCCCAGCATTTT.

The J gene is TRBJ2-1, the V gene TRBV6-5, with 7 bases aligning to TRBD2. Germline CDR1 is MNHEY and CDR2 is SVGAGI. V shed 7 bases and J 4 bases; nucleotides not matched to a gene: 7. The CDR3 totals 14 residues. CDR3 sequence reads: CASTRGLLYNEQFF. The CDR3, as DNA: TGTGCCAGCACTCGGGGACTACTTTACAATGAGCAGTTCTTC.

The chain carries TRBV28 and TRBJ1-5; 7 bases are a match to TRBD1. This CDR3 contains 17 residues. J gave up 4 bases and V 5 bases, and 14 bases lay outside the gene matches. Germline V gene lookup returns CDR1 MDHEN and CDR2 SYDVKM. Here the CDR3 DNA reads TGTGCCAGCAGTGAAGGGACAGCCCGAAGGTCAAATCAGCCCCAGCATTTT. It is translated as CASSEGTARRSNQPQHF. Supplemented by reference TRBV28 and TRBJ1-5, the full variable domain reads DVKVTQSSRYLVKRTGEKVFLECVQDMDHENMFWYRQDPGLGLRLIYFSYDVKMKEKGDIPEGYSVSREKKERFSLILESASTNQTSMYLCASSEGTARRSNQPQHFGDGTRLSIL.

J is TRBJ1-1 and V is TRBV27, with D perhaps matching TRBD1 (5 bases). Germline values: CDR1 MNHEY, CDR2 SMNVEV (reference sequence). With 6 bases removed from V and 7 bases from J, the gap between germline ends came to 21 bases. The CDR3 spans 15 residues. CDR3 bases: TGTGCCAGCAGCCCTAGGGCCAGGGCAACCGATGAAGCTTTCTTT. This encodes CASSPRARATDEAFF.

V is TRBV6-4 and J is TRBJ2-3, with 8 bases lining up with TRBD1. CDR1 MRHNA and CDR2 SNTAGT come from the germline V gene. The CDR3 totals 15 residues. The ends lost 2 bases at V and 4 bases at J; junction bases unmatched: 5. CDR3 sequence: CASSDTGQGSDTQYF. The CDR3 DNA is TGTGCCAGCAGTGACACCGGACAGGGATCAGATACGCAGTATTTT.

The J gene is TRBJ1-1, the V gene TRBV2; tentatively, D is TRBD1 (6 bases). CDR3 length equals 15 residues. Germline lookup yields CDR1 SNHLY and CDR2 FYNNEI. Between the trimmed V and J ends, which lost 8 bases and 0 bases, there was a span of 16 bases. CDR3 nucleotide sequence: TGTGCCAGCCGGGGACAAGGTCGGATGAACACTGAAGCTTTCTTT. The encoded protein is CASRGQGRMNTEAFF.